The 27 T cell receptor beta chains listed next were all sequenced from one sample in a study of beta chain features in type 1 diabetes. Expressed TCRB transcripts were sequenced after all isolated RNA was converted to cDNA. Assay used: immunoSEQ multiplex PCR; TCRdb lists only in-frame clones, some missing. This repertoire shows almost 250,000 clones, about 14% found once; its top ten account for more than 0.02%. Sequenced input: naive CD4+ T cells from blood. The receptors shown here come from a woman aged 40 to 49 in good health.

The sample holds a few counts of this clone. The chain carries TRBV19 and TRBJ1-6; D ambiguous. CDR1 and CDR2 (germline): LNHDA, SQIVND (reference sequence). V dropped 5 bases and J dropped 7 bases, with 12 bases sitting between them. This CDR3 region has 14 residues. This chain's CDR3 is CASSSGQRNSPLHF. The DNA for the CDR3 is TGTGCCAGTAGTTCCGGGCAGCGGAATTCACCCCTCCACTTT.

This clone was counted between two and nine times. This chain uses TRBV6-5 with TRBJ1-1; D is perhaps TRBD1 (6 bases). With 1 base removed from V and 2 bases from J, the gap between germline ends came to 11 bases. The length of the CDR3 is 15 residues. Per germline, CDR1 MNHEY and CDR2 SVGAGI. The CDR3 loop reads CASSYLPQGNTEAFF. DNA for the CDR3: TGTGCCAGCAGTTACTTACCACAGGGTAACACTGAAGCTTTCTTT.

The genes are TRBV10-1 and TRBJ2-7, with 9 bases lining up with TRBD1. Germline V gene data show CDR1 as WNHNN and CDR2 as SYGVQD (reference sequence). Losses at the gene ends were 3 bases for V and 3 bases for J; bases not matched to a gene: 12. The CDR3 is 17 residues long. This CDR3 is CASSDRGPGTGFYEQYF. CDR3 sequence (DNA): TGCGCCAGCAGTGACCGGGGACCCGGGACAGGGTTCTACGAGCAGTACTTC.

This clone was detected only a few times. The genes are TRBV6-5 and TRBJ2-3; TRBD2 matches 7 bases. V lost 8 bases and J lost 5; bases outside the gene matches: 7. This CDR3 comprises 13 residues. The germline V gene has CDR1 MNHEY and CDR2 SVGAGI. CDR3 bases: TGTGCCAGCGGGAGGGCTAGCGTAGATACGCAGTATTTT. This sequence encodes CASGRASVDTQYF.

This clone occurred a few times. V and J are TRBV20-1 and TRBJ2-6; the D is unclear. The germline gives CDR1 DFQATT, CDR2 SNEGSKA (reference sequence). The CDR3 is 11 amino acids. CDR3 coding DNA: TGCACTTGCTCTGGGGCCAACGTCCTGACTTTC. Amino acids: CTCSGANVLTF.

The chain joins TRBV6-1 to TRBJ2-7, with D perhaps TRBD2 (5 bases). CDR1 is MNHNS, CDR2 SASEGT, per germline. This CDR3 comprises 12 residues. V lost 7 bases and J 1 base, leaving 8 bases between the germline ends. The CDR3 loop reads CASKSGSYEQYF. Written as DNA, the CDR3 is TGTGCCAGCAAATCGGGGTCCTACGAGCAGTACTTC.

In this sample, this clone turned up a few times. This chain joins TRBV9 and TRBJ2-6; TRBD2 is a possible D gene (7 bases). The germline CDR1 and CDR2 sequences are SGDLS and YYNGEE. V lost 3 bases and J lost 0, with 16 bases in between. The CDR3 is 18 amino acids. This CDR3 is CASSARGGGLSGANVLTF. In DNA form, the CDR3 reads TGTGCCAGCAGCGCCCGAGGGGGGGGACTCTCTGGGGCCAACGTCCTGACTTTC.

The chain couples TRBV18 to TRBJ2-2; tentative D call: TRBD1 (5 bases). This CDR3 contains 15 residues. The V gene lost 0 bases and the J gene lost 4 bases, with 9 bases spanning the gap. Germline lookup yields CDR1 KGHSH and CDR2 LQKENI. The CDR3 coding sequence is TGTGCCAGCTCACCACCAGGGGCGCGCACCGGGGAGCTGTTTTTT. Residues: CASSPPGARTGELFF.

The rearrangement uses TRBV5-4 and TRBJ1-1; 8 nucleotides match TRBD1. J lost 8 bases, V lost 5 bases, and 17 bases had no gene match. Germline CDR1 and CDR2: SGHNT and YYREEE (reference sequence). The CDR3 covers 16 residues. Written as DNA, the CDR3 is TGTGCCAGCAGTCGTACAGGGGGGTTGAACGATTACGAAGCTTTCTTT. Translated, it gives CASSRTGGLNDYEAFF.

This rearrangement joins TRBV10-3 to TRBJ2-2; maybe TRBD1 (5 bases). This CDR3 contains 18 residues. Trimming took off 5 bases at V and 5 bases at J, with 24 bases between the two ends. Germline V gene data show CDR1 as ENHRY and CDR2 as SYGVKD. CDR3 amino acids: CAISFPGGDSSGTGELFF. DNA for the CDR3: TGTGCCATCAGTTTCCCCGGTGGTGACAGCTCTGGGACCGGGGAGCTGTTTTTT.

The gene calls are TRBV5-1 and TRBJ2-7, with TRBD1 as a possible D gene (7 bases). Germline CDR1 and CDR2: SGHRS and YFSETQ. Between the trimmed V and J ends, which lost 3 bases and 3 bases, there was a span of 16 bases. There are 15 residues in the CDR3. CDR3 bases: TGCGCCAGCAGCTACGAGACAGGGAGGCTCTACGAGCAGTACTTC. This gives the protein CASSYETGRLYEQYF.

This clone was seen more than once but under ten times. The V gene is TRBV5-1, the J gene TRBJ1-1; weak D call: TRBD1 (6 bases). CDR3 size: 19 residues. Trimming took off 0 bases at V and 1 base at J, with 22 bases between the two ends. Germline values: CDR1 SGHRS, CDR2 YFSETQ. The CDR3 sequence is CASSLASQGLWVGNTEAFF. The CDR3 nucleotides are TGCGCCAGCAGCTTGGCCAGTCAGGGGCTGTGGGTAGGGAACACTGAAGCTTTCTTT.

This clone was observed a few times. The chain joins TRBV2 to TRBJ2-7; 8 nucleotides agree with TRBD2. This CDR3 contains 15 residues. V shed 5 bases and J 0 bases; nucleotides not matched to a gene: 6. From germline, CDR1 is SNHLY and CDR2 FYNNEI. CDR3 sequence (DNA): TGTGCCAGCAGTCCAAGCGGGGGCCACTCCTACGAGCAGTACTTC. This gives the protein CASSPSGGHSYEQYF.

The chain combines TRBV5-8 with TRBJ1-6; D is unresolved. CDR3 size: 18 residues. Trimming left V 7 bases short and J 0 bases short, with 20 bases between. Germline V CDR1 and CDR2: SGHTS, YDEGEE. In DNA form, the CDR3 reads TGTGCCAGCGAACTTCGATCGGGTGGGAGCTCCTATAATTCACCCCTCCACTTT. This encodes CASELRSGGSSYNSPLHF. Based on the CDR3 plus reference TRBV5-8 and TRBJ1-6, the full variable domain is EAGVTQSPTHLIKTRGQQATLRCSPISGHTSVYWYQQALGLGLQFLLWYDEGEERNRGNFPPRFSGRQFPNYSSELNVNALELEDSALYLCASELRSGGSSYNSPLHFGNGTRLTVT.

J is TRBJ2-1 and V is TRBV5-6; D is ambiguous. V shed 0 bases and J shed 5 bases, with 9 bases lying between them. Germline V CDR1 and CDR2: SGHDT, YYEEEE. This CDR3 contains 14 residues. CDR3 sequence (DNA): TGTGCCAGCAGCTTGGAACAGCCAAACAATGAGCAGTTCTTC. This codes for CASSLEQPNNEQFF. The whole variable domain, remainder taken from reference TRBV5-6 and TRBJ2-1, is DAGVTQSPTHLIKTRGQQVTLRCSPKSGHDTVSWYQQALGQGPQFIFQYYEEEERQRGNFPDRFSGHQFPNYSSELNVNALLLGDSALYLCASSLEQPNNEQFFGPGTRLTVL.

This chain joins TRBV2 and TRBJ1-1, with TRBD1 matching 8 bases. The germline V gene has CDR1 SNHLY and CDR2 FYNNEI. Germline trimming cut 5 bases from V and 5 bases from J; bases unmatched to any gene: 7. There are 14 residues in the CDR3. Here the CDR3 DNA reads TGTGCCAGCAGTTGGCAGGGGGCAGGAACTGAAGCTTTCTTT. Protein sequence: CASSWQGAGTEAFF.

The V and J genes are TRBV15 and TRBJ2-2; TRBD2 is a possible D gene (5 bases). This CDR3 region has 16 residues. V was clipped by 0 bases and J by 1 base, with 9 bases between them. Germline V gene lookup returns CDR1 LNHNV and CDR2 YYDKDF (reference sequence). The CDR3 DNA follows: TGTGCCACCAGCAGAGATTGGGCGGGGAACACCGGGGAGCTGTTTTTT. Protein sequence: CATSRDWAGNTGELFF.

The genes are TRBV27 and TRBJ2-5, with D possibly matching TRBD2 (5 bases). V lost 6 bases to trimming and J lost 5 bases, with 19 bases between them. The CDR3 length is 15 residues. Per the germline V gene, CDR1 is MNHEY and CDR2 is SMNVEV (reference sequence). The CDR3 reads CASRFEGLGRETQYF. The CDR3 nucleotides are TGTGCCAGCAGGTTTGAGGGTCTCGGGCGGGAGACCCAGTACTTC.

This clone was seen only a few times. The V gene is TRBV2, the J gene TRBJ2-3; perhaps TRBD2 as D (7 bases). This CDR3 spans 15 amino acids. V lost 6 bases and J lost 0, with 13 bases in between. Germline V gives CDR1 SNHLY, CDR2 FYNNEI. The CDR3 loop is CASRGGPTSTDTQYF. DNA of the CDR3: TGTGCCAGCAGGGGGGGGCCGACCAGCACAGATACGCAGTATTTT.

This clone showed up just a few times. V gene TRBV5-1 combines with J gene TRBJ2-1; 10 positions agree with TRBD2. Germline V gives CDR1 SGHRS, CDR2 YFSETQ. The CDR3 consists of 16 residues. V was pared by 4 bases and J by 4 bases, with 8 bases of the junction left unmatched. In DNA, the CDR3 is TGCGCCAGCAGCAAGCTAGCGGGGGTCGGATACAATGAGCAGTTCTTC. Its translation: CASSKLAGVGYNEQFF.

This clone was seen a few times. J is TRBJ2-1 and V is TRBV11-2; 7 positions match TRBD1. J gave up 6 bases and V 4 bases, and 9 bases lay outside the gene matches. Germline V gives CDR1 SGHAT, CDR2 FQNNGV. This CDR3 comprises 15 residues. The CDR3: CASSSQGFILNEQFF. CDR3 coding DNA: TGTGCCAGCAGCTCACAGGGGTTCATCCTCAATGAGCAGTTCTTC.

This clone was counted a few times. CDR3 protein: CASSGAGASYNEQFF. CDR3 nucleotides: TGTGCCAGCAGTGGGGCAGGGGCCTCCTACAATGAGCAGTTCTTC. The chain is built from TRBV11-2 and TRBJ2-1, with a possible D match to TRBD1 (6 bases). Deletions cut 6 bases from V and 0 bases from J, with 12 bases between. CDR1 is SGHAT and CDR2 is FQNNGV in the germline V gene. The CDR3 loop spans 15 amino acids.

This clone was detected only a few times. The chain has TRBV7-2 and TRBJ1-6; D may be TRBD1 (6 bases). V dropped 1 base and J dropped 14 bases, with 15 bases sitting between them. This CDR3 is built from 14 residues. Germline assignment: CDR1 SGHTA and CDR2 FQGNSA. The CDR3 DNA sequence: TGTGCCAGCAGCTTAGTGACAGGTTGGTCGGCCCTCCACTTT. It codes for CASSLVTGWSALHF.

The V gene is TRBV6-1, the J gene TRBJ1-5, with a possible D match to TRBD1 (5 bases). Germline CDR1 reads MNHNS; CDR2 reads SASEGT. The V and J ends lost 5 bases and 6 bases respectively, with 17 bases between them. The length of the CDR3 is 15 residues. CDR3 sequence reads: CASSLEFGGAQPQHF. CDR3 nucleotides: TGTGCCAGCAGTCTTGAATTCGGGGGAGCTCAGCCCCAGCATTTT.

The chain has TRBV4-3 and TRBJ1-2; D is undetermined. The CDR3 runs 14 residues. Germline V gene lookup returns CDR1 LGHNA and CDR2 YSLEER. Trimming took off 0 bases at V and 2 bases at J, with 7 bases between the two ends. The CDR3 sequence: CASSQEGENYGYTF. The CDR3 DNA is TGCGCCAGCAGCCAAGAGGGAGAGAACTATGGCTACACCTTC.

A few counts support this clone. In DNA, the CDR3 is TGTGCCAGCAGTCTAACCTACGAGCAGTACTTC. This encodes CASSLTYEQYF. This chain uses TRBV2 with TRBJ2-7, with no clear D. CDR1 is SNHLY, CDR2 FYNNEI, per germline. Trimming took 5 bases from V and 2 from J, leaving 4 bases between them. There are 11 residues in the CDR3.

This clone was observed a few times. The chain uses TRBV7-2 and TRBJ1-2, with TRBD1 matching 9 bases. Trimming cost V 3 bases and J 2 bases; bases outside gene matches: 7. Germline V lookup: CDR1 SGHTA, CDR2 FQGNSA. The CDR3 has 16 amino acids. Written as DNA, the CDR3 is TGTGCCAGCAGCTTCCGAAGTGGGACAGGGAACTATGGCTACACCTTC. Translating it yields CASSFRSGTGNYGYTF.